This entry lists 11 T cell receptor beta chains sequenced from one sample in a study of blood T cell repertoires in COVID-19 (dated by TCRdb to about 2020). The library was produced with the immunoSEQ multiplex PCR assay. TCRdb re-hosts the immuneACCESS table, in-frame sequences only. Its copies lack some clones; in the studies checked, an unresolved V gene accounts for under half of them, and the cause for the rest is not known. The sample contains 250,000 to 400,000 clones, roughly 88% of them found a single time. The ten largest make up 2.9% of the sample. Sequenced input: peripheral blood. Every receptor here comes from a woman between 25 and 40 years old with COVID-19, enrolled during active disease.

V is TRBV5-1 and J is TRBJ2-2, with 12 bases identical to TRBD2. The CDR3 runs 16 residues. With V trimmed by 4 bases and J by 4 bases, 5 bases remained unmatched. The germline CDR1 and CDR2 sequences are SGHRS and YFSETQ. CDR3 bases: TGCGCCAGCAGCCCGGGACTAGCGGGTCTCACCGGGGAGCTGTTTTTT. Translating it yields CASSPGLAGLTGELFF.

The chain combines TRBV6-5 with TRBJ1-1; D gene unclear. The V gene's germline CDR1 is MNHEY and CDR2 SVGAGI. The CDR3 covers 13 residues. V gave up 2 bases and J gave up 4 bases, with 8 bases separating them. The CDR3 DNA reads TGTGCCAGCAGTTACGGGGAGGCCACTGAAGCTTTCTTT. Amino acids: CASSYGEATEAFF.

This clone has only a few counts. The chain is built from TRBV6-4 and TRBJ2-3; D call uncertain. There are 13 residues in the CDR3. Germline V gene sequence: CDR1 MRHNA, CDR2 SNTAGT. V lost 3 bases, J lost 6 bases, and 10 bases lay in between. CDR3 bases: TGTGCCAGCAGTGAAAGTGCGGAGGATACGCAGTATTTT. Translating it yields CASSESAEDTQYF.

The chain uses TRBV5-6 and TRBJ2-1; weak D call: TRBD2 (6 bases). This CDR3 spans 18 amino acids. Trimming removed 2 bases at V and 5 bases at J, with 23 bases between. Germline V gene data show CDR1 as SGHDT and CDR2 as YYEEEE. DNA of the CDR3: TGTGCCAGCAGCTTTAGGATTGGTGGGAGGATCTCAAACAATGAGCAGTTCTTC. This sequence encodes CASSFRIGGRISNNEQFF.

J is TRBJ2-5 and V is TRBV5-6; D remains unclear. The CDR3 consists of 14 residues. Germline values: CDR1 SGHDT, CDR2 YYEEEE. Trimming pared 2 bases from V and 1 base from J, leaving 9 bases between. The CDR3 DNA reads TGTGCCAGCAGCTTAACCGCTATCCAAGAGACCCAGTACTTC. This encodes CASSLTAIQETQYF.

The rearrangement joins TRBV12-5 to TRBJ2-4; 13 bases match TRBD2. This CDR3 contains 15 residues. Trimming took 7 bases from V and 9 from J; bases not matched to a gene: 9. The germline V gene encodes CDR1 LGHNT and CDR2 FRNRAP. CDR3 sequence (DNA): TGTGCTAGTGTCGGACTAGCGGGAGCTGTTGCCATTCAGTACTTC. It encodes CASVGLAGAVAIQYF.

The V and J genes are TRBV11-1 and TRBJ1-2; D remains ambiguous. The V end was cut by 5 bases, the J end by 7 bases, with 11 bases between. The CDR3 consists of 12 residues. Per germline, CDR1 SGHAT and CDR2 FQDESV (reference sequence). The CDR3 region is CASSPLEGGYTF. CDR3 DNA sequence: TGTGCCAGCAGCCCCCTGGAGGGTGGCTACACCTTC. Full variable domain (missing parts from reference TRBV11-1 and TRBJ1-2): EAEVAQSPRYKITEKSQAVAFWCDPISGHATLYWYRQILGQGPELLVQFQDESVVDDSQLPKDRFSAERLKGVDSTLKIQPAELGDSAMYLCASSPLEGGYTFGSGTRLTVV.

V usage is TRBV11-1 and J usage is TRBJ2-1; D is undetermined. Germline CDR1 is SGHAT and CDR2 is FQDESV (reference sequence). V was clipped by 1 base and J by 10 bases, with 11 bases between them. There are 13 residues in the CDR3. This CDR3 is CASSLVRVGEQFF. CDR3 nucleotides: TGTGCCAGCAGCTTAGTACGGGTCGGGGAGCAGTTCTTC.

The chain has TRBV27 and TRBJ1-1, with 7 bases lining up with TRBD1. Germline V gene sequence: CDR1 MNHEY, CDR2 SMNVEV (reference sequence). CDR3 length: 15 residues. V was pared by 6 bases and J by 0 bases, with 7 bases of the junction left unmatched. CDR3 in amino acids: CASSEGTAVNTEAFF. CDR3 coding DNA: TGTGCCAGCAGCGAAGGGACAGCCGTGAACACTGAAGCTTTCTTT.

The chain employs TRBV5-1 and TRBJ2-7; 11 nucleotides align to TRBD1. Unmatched junction bases numbered 4, after V lost 4 bases and J lost 4 bases. This CDR3 contains 14 residues. Germline V CDR1 and CDR2: SGHRS, YFSETQ. The CDR3 loop reads CASSPGDRGYEQYF. The CDR3 DNA reads as TGCGCCAGCAGCCCGGGGGACAGGGGGTACGAGCAGTACTTC. The full variable domain, in which reference TRBV5-1 and TRBJ2-7 provide the parts outside the CDR3, is KAGVTQTPRYLIKTRGQQVTLSCSPISGHRSVSWYQQTPGQGLQFLFEYFSETQRNKGNFPGRFSGRQFSNSRSEMNVSTLELGDSALYLCASSPGDRGYEQYFGPGTRLTVT.

The genes are TRBV28 and TRBJ2-3; the D gene is possibly TRBD2 (6 bases). CDR1 MDHEN and CDR2 SYDVKM come from the germline V gene. V was pared by 4 bases and J by 7 bases, with 21 bases between. The CDR3 consists of 16 residues. The DNA of the CDR3 is TGTGCCAGCAGTTCCCCCGGGACGGTCGGGGGTAATACGCAGTATTTT. This sequence encodes CASSSPGTVGGNTQYF.